Listed below are T cell receptor beta chains from one sample, sequenced in a study of T cells in Graves' hyperthyroidism and ophthalmopathy. TCRdb fed the multiplex PCR reads into MiXCR, producing one record per CDR3 protein. The top ten hold 9.5% to 13% of the sample, which has under 800,000 distinct CDR3 sequences, about 14% seen once. The sample comprised blood. Receptors originate from a woman between 18 and 29 years old with Graves' hyperthyroidism. Both conserved end residues are part of each CDR3. D genes are given only for firm matches. Clone size is given for some rows only: seen once, a few or many times, or a class if the clone is expanded.

TRBD1 | . | TRBJ2-1 | TRBV29-1 | CSVVVTGGSNEQFF | TGCAGCGTTGTGGTGACAGGGGGAAGTAATGAGCAGTTCTTC
TRBD1 | many | TRBJ2-7 | TRBV12-3/TRBV12-4 | CASSETGTGFLEQYF | TGTGCCAGCAGCGAAACCGGGACAGGGTTTCTCGAGCAGTACTTC
TRBD1 | many | TRBJ1-5 | TRBV10-3 | CAIRGTGNQPQHF | TGTGCCATCCGCGGGACAGGTAATCAGCCCCAGCATTTT
TRBD2 | . | TRBJ2-7 | TRBV11-2 | CASSLSLRERGKSGEQYF | TGTGCCAGCAGCTTAAGCCTTCGGGAGCGGGGAAAAAGTGGCGAGCAGTACTTC
TRBD1 | many | TRBJ1-6 | TRBV20-1 | CSARPGQGNRSPLHF | TGCAGTGCTAGGCCGGGACAGGGGAATAGGTCACCCCTCCACTTT
TRBD1 | . | TRBJ1-4 | TRBV27 | CASRPGQANEKLFF | TGTGCCAGCAGGCCGGGACAGGCTAATGAAAAACTGTTTTTT
TRBD1 | many | TRBJ2-2 | TRBV24-1 | CATSDSRQGTDTGELFF | TGTGCCACCAGTGATTCTCGACAGGGAACGGACACCGGGGAGCTGTTTTTT
TRBD2 | many | TRBJ2-1 | TRBV12-5 | CASGSSGGGVEQFF | TGTGCTAGTGGTTCTAGCGGGGGGGGGGTTGAGCAGTTCTTC
TRBD1 | many | TRBJ1-2 | TRBV5-4 | CASSLGQGDYGYTF | TGTGCCAGCTCCCTGGGACAGGGTGACTATGGCTACACCTTC
TRBD1 | . | TRBJ1-1 | TRBV27 | CASGYQGGTEAFF | TGTGCCAGCGGCTACCAGGGGGGCACTGAAGCTTTCTTT
TRBD1 | many | TRBJ2-5 | TRBV6-5 | CASSYLSGGRETQYF | TGTGCCAGCAGTTACCTTTCAGGGGGCCGTGAGACCCAGTACTTC
TRBD1 | many | TRBJ1-2 | TRBV18 | CASSPPGRGIHGYTF | TGTGCCAGCTCACCACCGGGCAGGGGGATACATGGCTACACCTTC
. | few | TRBJ1-2 | TRBV7-2 | CASSSTGAFYGYTF | TGTGCCAGCAGCTCCACTGGGGCCTTCTATGGCTACACCTTC
. | many | TRBJ1-1 | TRBV28 | CASSLWVEAFF | TGTGCCAGCAGTTTATGGGTTGAAGCTTTCTTT
TRBD2 | . | TRBJ2-7 | TRBV28 | CASSLGGAFYEQYF | TGTGCCAGCAGTTTGGGAGGGGCGTTCTACGAGCAGTACTTC
TRBD2 | few | TRBJ2-7 | TRBV13 | CASSSGTSTIYEQYF | TGTGCCAGCAGCTCCGGGACTAGTACAATCTACGAGCAGTACTTC
TRBD2 | . | TRBJ2-7 | TRBV20-1 | CGAGTSGLGEQYF | TGCGGGGCCGGGACTAGCGGGTTGGGCGAGCAGTACTTC
. | many | TRBJ1-2 | TRBV4-3 | CASSQEPGRSVGYTF | TGCGCCAGCAGCCAAGAGCCGGGACGGAGCGTTGGCTACACCTTC
. | few | TRBJ1-1 | TRBV19 | CASSISNVEGKRAFF | TGTGCCAGTAGTATATCGAACGTGGAGGGCAAGAGAGCTTTCTTT
. | many | TRBJ2-7 | TRBV7-9 | CASSLSEWRDPIYEQYF | TGTGCCAGCAGCTTATCTGAGTGGCGGGATCCAATCTACGAGCAGTACTTC
. | many | TRBJ2-6 | TRBV7-9 | CAIPGAPRPPSGANVLTF | TGTGCCATCCCAGGGGCGCCTCGTCCCCCCTCTGGGGCCAACGTCCTGACTTTC
. | . | TRBJ2-2 | TRBV2 | CASREGRINTGELFF | TGTGCCAGCAGGGAGGGGCGGATTAACACCGGGGAGCTGTTTTTT
TRBD2 | few | TRBJ2-3 | TRBV7-2 | CASSLGGEGLKLTDTQYF | TGTGCCAGCAGCTTAGGAGGGGAGGGACTAAAACTCACAGATACGCAGTATTTT
TRBD2 | many | TRBJ2-1 | TRBV4-3 | CASSQEMVAGYHNEQFF | TGCGCCAGCAGCCAAGAAATGGTAGCGGGATACCACAATGAGCAGTTCTTC
TRBD2 | . | TRBJ2-1 | TRBV13 | CASSQGGVAGAGDEQFF | TGTGCCAGCAGCCAGGGGGGGGTAGCGGGAGCCGGGGATGAGCAGTTCTTC
TRBD1 | . | TRBJ2-5 | TRBV9 | CASSPRDRASGGTQYF | TGTGCCAGCAGCCCCCGGGACAGGGCCTCGGGTGGGACCCAGTACTTC
. | many | TRBJ1-2 | TRBV10-3 | CAMGGDYGYTF | TGTGCCATGGGGGGTGACTATGGCTACACCTTC
TRBD2 | many | TRBJ2-7 | TRBV13 | CASSSTGLAGPTYEQYF | TGTGCCAGCAGTTCCACGGGACTAGCGGGCCCAACCTACGAGCAGTACTTC
. | few | TRBJ2-2 | TRBV3-1 | CASSQGRAVINTGELFF | TGTGCCAGCAGCCAAGGGAGGGCCGTTATAAACACCGGGGAGCTGTTTTTT
. | few | TRBJ2-6 | TRBV3-1 | CASSPTLYSGANVLTF | TGTGCCAGCAGTCCCACCCTATACTCTGGGGCCAACGTCCTGACTTTC
TRBD2 | many | TRBJ2-1 | TRBV20-1 | CSARVAGGSYNEQFF | TGCAGTGCGAGAGTAGCGGGAGGCTCCTACAATGAGCAGTTCTTC